This passage covers 19 T cell receptor beta chains from one sample sequenced in a study of T cells in Graves' hyperthyroidism and ophthalmopathy. TCR beta CDR3 region amplification was performed from RNA transcripts. Researchers ran a first-round RT-PCR on the TCR CDR3 using the HTBI primer set. MiXCR, run by TCRdb on the multiplex PCR reads, gives a single entry per CDR3 protein. The repertoire holds approximately 370,000 distinct CDR3 sequences, with about 15% as singletons. The specimen was blood. These receptors were taken from a woman aged 25 to 39 with Graves' hyperthyroidism that later progressed to Graves' ophthalmopathy.

J is TRBJ2-7 and V is TRBV24-1; 7 nucleotides line up with TRBD2. Trimming removed 2 bases from V and 2 bases from J; junction bases left unmatched: 11. The CDR3 is made up of 17 amino acids. The germline V gene has CDR1 KGHDR and CDR2 SFDVKD. The CDR3 spells CATSDSFGSGVPYEQYF. The CDR3 DNA reads as TGTGCCACCAGTGATTCCTTCGGCAGCGGGGTCCCCTACGAGCAGTACTTC.

This clonotype came up many times. The rearrangement uses TRBV27 and TRBJ1-1; D remains ambiguous. The CDR3 is made up of 13 amino acids. Germline lookup yields CDR1 MNHEY and CDR2 SMNVEV (reference sequence). V was pared by 6 bases and J by 0 bases, with 8 bases between. CDR3: CASSVGLNTEAFF. The CDR3 DNA reads as TGTGCCAGCAGCGTAGGCCTGAACACTGAAGCTTTCTTT.

This clonotype was observed many times. The chain is built from TRBV28 and TRBJ2-5; a possible D gene is TRBD2 (7 bases). CDR1 and CDR2 from the germline V gene are MDHEN and SYDVKM. The CDR3 totals 18 residues. Trimming took off 2 bases at V and 5 bases at J, with 24 bases between the two ends. The CDR3 sequence is CASSLSSGRGRRGETQYF. The CDR3 nucleotides read TGTGCCAGCAGTTTAAGTTCGGGCCGCGGGAGAAGGGGGGAGACCCAGTACTTC.

V gene TRBV5-4 combines with J gene TRBJ2-1; 12 bases map to TRBD2. This CDR3 spans 16 amino acids. From germline, CDR1 is SGHNT and CDR2 YYREEE (reference sequence). Trimming took 4 bases from V and 8 from J; bases not matched to a gene: 10. In nucleotides, the CDR3 is TGTGCCAGCAGCCCAACCCCCCTAGCGGGAGGGCATGAGCAGTTCTTC. Translated, it gives CASSPTPLAGGHEQFF.

This clonotype appeared a few times. V usage is TRBV7-9 and J usage is TRBJ2-7, with D uncertain. The germline V gene has CDR1 SEHNR and CDR2 FQNEAQ (reference sequence). CDR3 length: 13 amino acids. V gave up 3 bases and J gave up 3 bases, with 9 bases separating them. Here the CDR3 DNA reads TGTGCCAGCAGCTTGCCACCTGGCTACGAGCAGTACTTC. Its protein product is CASSLPPGYEQYF.

This clonotype was observed a few times. V usage is TRBV3-1 and J usage is TRBJ2-1, with TRBD2 as a possible D gene (6 bases). V lost 5 bases, J lost 13 bases, and 18 bases lay in between. This CDR3 is built from 13 residues. Per the germline V gene, CDR1 is LGHDT and CDR2 is YNNKEL (reference sequence). The CDR3 spells CASSFGLAGLQFF. CDR3 coding DNA: TGTGCCAGCAGCTTCGGACTCGCGGGACTTCAGTTCTTC.

In regard to this clonotype: A much larger clone differs by one base, so this may be a read error. The chain employs TRBV28 and TRBJ2-7; the D gene is possibly TRBD1 (6 bases). The germline V gene encodes CDR1 MDHEN and CDR2 SYDVKM. The CDR3 has 17 amino acids. In DNA, the CDR3 is TGTGCCAGCGGTTTGGGGCCACCCGGGACAACCTCCTACGAGCAGTACTTC. It specifies CASGLGPPGTTSYEQYF.

The table lists this clonotype with a count of one. The chain carries TRBV28 and TRBJ2-1; 9 bases are a match to TRBD2. J lost 0 bases, V lost 5 bases, and 5 bases had no gene match. CDR3 length equals 16 residues. The germline CDR1 and CDR2 sequences are MDHEN and SYDVKM. This CDR3 reads CASSPSGTFSYNEQFF. CDR3 coding DNA: TGTGCCAGCAGTCCTAGCGGGACCTTCTCCTACAATGAGCAGTTCTTC.

This clonotype has ten or more counts. The rearrangement links TRBV2 to TRBJ1-6; 10 bases map to TRBD1. The germline CDR1 and CDR2 sequences are SNHLY and FYNNEI. J was trimmed by 9 bases and V by 5 bases; bases with no gene match: 4. This CDR3 has 14 amino acids. The CDR3 here is CASSWTGGISPLHF. As DNA, the CDR3 is TGTGCCAGCAGTTGGACAGGGGGTATTTCACCCCTCCACTTT.

The chain links TRBV12-3 or TRBV12-4 to TRBJ2-7, with TRBD1 matching over 7 bases. The CDR3 contains 13 residues. V gave up 3 bases and J gave up 3 bases; unmatched junction bases: 2. CDR3 sequence reads: CASSFQGDYEQYF. The CDR3 coding sequence is TGTGCCAGCAGTTTTCAGGGGGACTACGAGCAGTACTTC.

This clonotype was counted ten times or more. The gene calls are TRBV11-2 and TRBJ2-1; D remains unclear. The CDR3 spans 16 residues. V was clipped by 1 base and J by 2 bases, with 12 bases between them. In germline, CDR1 is SGHAT, CDR2 FQNNGV. The CDR3, as DNA: TGTGCCAGCAGCTTAGGACCGGCCGAGCCCTACAATGAGCAGTTCTTC. Its protein is CASSLGPAEPYNEQFF.

This clonotype showed up just a few times. V usage is TRBV6-2 or TRBV6-3 and J usage is TRBJ2-2; tentative D call: TRBD2 (5 bases). The CDR3 is 12 amino acids. Trimming removed 7 bases from V and 6 bases from J, with 9 bases in between. CDR1 is MNHEY and CDR2 is SVGEGT in the germline V gene. CDR3 region: CASTRDPGELFF. In DNA form, the CDR3 reads TGTGCCAGCACCCGGGATCCCGGGGAGCTGTTTTTT.

This clonotype was observed a handful of times. The rearrangement links TRBV27 to TRBJ2-5; 9 bases are shared with TRBD1. Germline CDR1 reads MNHEY; CDR2 reads SMNVEV (reference sequence). This CDR3 contains 15 residues. With 2 bases clipped from V and 4 bases from J, the junction kept 5 bases outside the gene matches. CDR3 DNA sequence: TGTGCCAGCAGTTTAGTAAGGGGACAGGGAGAGACCCAGTACTTC. This sequence encodes CASSLVRGQGETQYF.

This clonotype was counted at least ten times. This rearrangement joins TRBV9 to TRBJ2-6, with 8 bases fitting TRBD1. V lost 0 bases, J lost 2 bases, and 4 bases stayed unmatched. Germline loops: CDR1 SGDLS, CDR2 YYNGEE. The CDR3 totals 17 residues. The CDR3 sequence: CASSVGTGWTGANVLTF. CDR3 DNA sequence: TGTGCCAGCAGCGTAGGGACAGGGTGGACTGGGGCCAACGTCCTGACTTTC.

This clonotype came up many times. The V call is TRBV18, the J call TRBJ2-3; possible D gene TRBD2, 6 bases. In germline, CDR1 is KGHSH, CDR2 LQKENI. This CDR3 has 16 amino acids. Trimming took 3 bases from V and 2 from J, leaving 15 bases between them. CDR3 in DNA: TGTGCCAGCTCACCGAGTAGTCTAGCGACCACAGATACGCAGTATTTT. This gives the protein CASSPSSLATTDTQYF. The full variable domain, with the rest looked up from reference TRBV18 and TRBJ2-3, is NAGVMQNPRHLVRRRGQEARLRCSPMKGHSHVYWYRQLPEEGLKFMVYLQKENIIDESGMPKERFSAEFPKEGPSILRIQQVVRGDSAAYFCASSPSSLATTDTQYFGPGTRLTVL.

The chain is built from TRBV20-1 and TRBJ1-6, with 7 bases matching TRBD1. With 3 bases clipped from V and 4 bases from J, the junction kept 3 bases outside the gene matches. The CDR3 is 14 residues long. The germline V gene has CDR1 DFQATT and CDR2 SNEGSKA (reference sequence). CDR3 sequence: CSASPGQYNSPLHF. The CDR3 DNA is TGCAGTGCTAGTCCGGGACAGTATAATTCACCCCTCCACTTT.

The chain is built from TRBV9 and TRBJ1-2, with 9 bases fitting TRBD1. Per the germline V gene, CDR1 is SGDLS and CDR2 is YYNGEE. The CDR3 consists of 16 residues. The V gene end was trimmed by 2 bases and the J gene end by 3 bases; junction bases not matched to a gene: 8. The CDR3 reads CASSVSGQGPYYGYTF. The CDR3 coding sequence is TGTGCCAGCAGCGTTTCGGGACAGGGCCCTTACTATGGCTACACCTTC.

This clonotype was seen at least ten times. The chain has TRBV7-2 and TRBJ2-7; D gene unclear. The CDR3 runs 15 residues. CDR1 is SGHTA, CDR2 FQGNSA, per germline. V dropped 5 bases and J dropped 0 bases, with 14 bases sitting between them. The CDR3 loop reads CASSPEAESSYEQYF. CDR3 DNA sequence: TGTGCCAGCAGCCCAGAGGCAGAAAGCTCCTACGAGCAGTACTTC.

This clonotype has a count of ten or more. The rearrangement links TRBV12-3 or TRBV12-4 to TRBJ1-2, with D hard to call. Trimming cost V 4 bases and J 7 bases, with 22 bases left between them. CDR3 size: 16 residues. CDR3 region: CASSSPPEAPEGGYTF. CDR3 DNA: TGTGCCAGCAGTTCCCCCCCGGAGGCCCCGGAGGGTGGCTACACCTTC.